This TCR beta chain came from a study of regulatory T cells in long-lasting Graves disease. Study-level points and caveats: Accuracy may have been reduced by the small sample size. Segments TRBV28, TRBJ1-2 and TRBJ2-5 showed preferential usage in persistent disease. Newly diagnosed Graves' patients exceeded persistent ones in TCR diversity.

The CDR3 runs to 13 residues. CDR1 MNHNS and CDR2 SASEGT come from the germline V gene. V shed 4 bases and J shed 7 bases, with 11 bases lying between them. Time point specified: persistent/refractory GD, antithyroid drugs over 5 years with positive TRAb. Generation of the TCR library employed RNA extracted from PBMCs. EDTA tubes collected nine milliliters of peripheral blood. This clonotype was seen only a few times. Its cognate antigen is unknown. Arm-PCR of CDR3 regions with iRepertoire HTBI primers generated TCR beta libraries. One entry per CDR3 protein results from TCRdb running MiXCR on the multiplex PCR reads. The table shows roughly 450,000 distinct CDR3 sequences, with about a quarter occurring only once.

This material consisted of peripheral blood mononuclear cells (PBMCs), taken when the disease was refractory, from a patient treated with antithyroid drugs. The TCR was taken from a female donor with Graves disease. The chain couples TRBV6-1 to TRBJ2-4; TRBD1 is a possible D gene (6 bases). Here the CDR3 DNA reads TGTGCCAGCAGTGTACAGGGACGGAACATTCAGTACTTC. Translation: CASSVQGRNIQYF.